This T cell receptor (beta chain) was captured by sequencing in a study of T cells in tumors after PD-1 blockade. Across the study: Excluded were patients with checkpoint blockade, immunosuppressants, or radiotherapy or other anti-cancer therapy within 4 weeks. Mean per blood sample: some 100,000 templates (about 23,000-257,772), around 38,000 unique clonotypes.

Genomic DNA template from tumor biopsies or peripheral blood, about 600 ng to 6,004 ng input. Method: immunoSEQ multiplex PCR; TCRdb's copy keeps in-frame clones and lacks some. This sample has approximately 60,000 clones, with over 75% found just once. The CDR3 is made up of 15 amino acids. The germline V gene encodes CDR1 MNHEY and CDR2 SVGEGT. The germline V and J ends were trimmed by 2 bases and 2 bases, with 11 bases remaining between them. This TCR came from a human donor with basal cell carcinoma. V gene TRBV6-2 or TRBV6-3 combines with J gene TRBJ2-3; D may be TRBD2 (7 bases). Sequenced material: PBMCs, taken before anti-PD-1 treatment. CDR3 DNA sequence: TGTGCCAGCAGTTACGGAGGGGGGGCCACAGATACGCAGTATTTT. It translates to CASSYGGGATDTQYF.